This T cell receptor beta chain was captured by sequencing in a study of shared clonotypes between healthy human individuals. Produced via immunoSEQ multiplex PCR; TCRdb's table is partial and in-frame only. The table shows over 800,000 clones, with almost 95% occurring only once. A single count supports this clone. It was CD45RO-negative cells, positively selected for CCR7, that made up naive CD8 cells, with terminally differentiated effector memory CD45RA+ cells excluded. The CDR3 consists of 16 residues. Trimming took 3 bases from V and 1 from J, leaving 15 bases between them. The germline CDR1 and CDR2 sequences are LGHNA and YSLEER.

The rearrangement uses TRBV4-3 and TRBJ2-5, with D possibly TRBD1 on 6 matching bases. Specimen: naive CD8+ T cells sorted from blood. The sequence was collected from a man aged 30 to 45 in good health. The CDR3 DNA sequence: TGCGCCAGCAGCCAGTACTGGGACACCCTCCAAGAGACCCAGTACTTC. It specifies CASSQYWDTLQETQYF.